The next 29 T cell receptor beta chains were all read from a single sample in a study of cytomegalovirus exposure and HLA in healthy donors. Sequenced by immunoSEQ multiplex PCR; TCRdb stores in-frame clones only, minus some. The sample has 65,000 to 75,000 clones, nearly 95% seen once. Sequencing was done on a sample of PBMCs. The receptors here all came from a man between 18 and 29 years old in good health and CMV-seropositive.

This chain uses TRBV6-6 with TRBJ2-7, with 14 bases aligning to TRBD2. The CDR3 loop spans 15 amino acids. Per the germline V gene, CDR1 is MNHNY and CDR2 is SVGAGI (reference sequence). V was pared by 5 bases and J by 9 bases, with 9 bases of the junction left unmatched. This chain's CDR3 is CASSPGLAGVQMQYF. The CDR3 bases are TGTGCCAGCAGTCCGGGACTAGCGGGAGTCCAGATGCAGTACTTC.

This clone was observed a single time. This chain connects TRBV9 to TRBJ2-3; 7 bases are shared with TRBD2. The trim removed 4 bases at V and 2 bases at J, leaving 4 bases unmatched. The CDR3 totals 14 residues. Germline-derived CDR1 and CDR2 are SGDLS and YYNGEE. CDR3 amino acids: CASSTGLDTDTQYF. DNA of the CDR3: TGTGCCAGCAGCACAGGACTAGACACAGATACGCAGTATTTT. Full variable domain (missing parts from reference TRBV9 and TRBJ2-3): DSGVTQTPKHLITATGQRVTLRCSPRSGDLSVYWYQQSLDQGLQFLIQYYNGEERAKGNILERFSAQQFPDLHSELNLSSLELGDSALYFCASSTGLDTDTQYFGPGTRLTVL.

The CDR3 coding sequence is TGTGCCAGCAGCCCCCTAGCGGGAGAGAATGAGCAGTTCTTC. Encoded protein: CASSPLAGENEQFF. The chain has TRBV9 and TRBJ2-1; TRBD2 matches 10 bases. Germline CDR1 SGDLS, CDR2 YYNGEE. The CDR3 extends over 14 amino acids. The V and J ends lost 4 bases and 7 bases, in that order; junction bases with no gene match: 5.

V gene TRBV5-8 combines with J gene TRBJ1-2; D may be TRBD1 (6 bases). The CDR3 is made up of 14 amino acids. The germline CDR1 and CDR2 sequences are SGHTS and YDEGEE. V lost 3 bases to trimming and J lost 1 base, with 10 bases between them. Here the CDR3 DNA reads TGTGCCAGCAGCTCGACAGGAAATAACTATGGCTACACCTTC. This sequence encodes CASSSTGNNYGYTF.

The V and J genes are TRBV21-1 and TRBJ2-2; the table gives TRBD2 as D, unverified against the DNA. TRBV21-1 is given as a pseudogene. The CDR3 covers 18 residues. CDR3 protein: CASSRNDAGPANTGELFF. The DNA of the CDR3 is TGTGCCAGCAGCAGAAATGACGCGGGCCCCGCGAACACCGGGGAGCTGTTTTTT.

This clone has only one observation. The J gene is TRBJ1-1, the V gene TRBV28, with TRBD1 matching over 11 bases. Germline CDR1 reads MDHEN; CDR2 reads SYDVKM. Unmatched junction bases numbered 13, after V lost 1 base and J lost 6 bases. The CDR3 contains 18 residues. CDR3: CASSLYGTGGSVGAEAFF. The CDR3 nucleotides are TGTGCCAGCAGTTTATATGGGACAGGGGGAAGTGTAGGGGCTGAAGCTTTCTTT. Using reference TRBV28 and TRBJ1-1 for the parts outside the CDR3, the full variable domain is DVKVTQSSRYLVKRTGEKVFLECVQDMDHENMFWYRQDPGLGLRLIYFSYDVKMKEKGDIPEGYSVSREKKERFSLILESASTNQTSMYLCASSLYGTGGSVGAEAFFGQGTRLTVV.

V and J are TRBV5-8 and TRBJ2-7; TRBD2 agrees at 11 bases. The V segment lost 3 bases and the J segment 7 bases; nucleotides outside the gene matches: 6. In germline, CDR1 is SGHTS, CDR2 YDEGEE. CDR3 length: 14 amino acids. CDR3 sequence (DNA): TGTGCCAGCAGCTGGTCGGCTAGCGGGGGGGAGCAGTACTTC. As protein: CASSWSASGGEQYF. The whole variable domain, remainder taken from reference TRBV5-8 and TRBJ2-7, is EAGVTQSPTHLIKTRGQQATLRCSPISGHTSVYWYQQALGLGLQFLLWYDEGEERNRGNFPPRFSGRQFPNYSSELNVNALELEDSALYLCASSWSASGGEQYFGPGTRLTVT.

The chain recombines TRBV30 with TRBJ1-5, with no clear D. Germline V gene data show CDR1 as GTSNPN and CDR2 as SVGIG (reference sequence). The CDR3 sequence is 13 residues long. V was pared by 1 base and J by 7 bases, with 11 bases between. In DNA, the CDR3 is TGTGCCTGGAGTGCCTCCCCGGGACAGCCCCAGCATTTT. Protein: CAWSASPGQPQHF.

The CDR3 nucleotides are TGCGCCAGCAGCCATCGGACTAGCGAAACCTACGAGCAGTACTTC. Its protein product is CASSHRTSETYEQYF. The J gene is TRBJ2-7, the V gene TRBV4-1; the match to TRBD2 covers 9 bases. V was clipped by 3 bases and J by 2 bases; unmatched bases: 5. The CDR3 runs 15 residues. Germline loops: CDR1 MGHRA, CDR2 YSYEKL.

CDR3 bases: TGTGCCAGCAGCATGACTAGCGGGACCCACAATGAGCAGTTCTTC. Residues: CASSMTSGTHNEQFF. The gene calls are TRBV6-4 and TRBJ2-1; 11 bases line up with TRBD2. The V segment lost 6 bases and the J segment 5 bases; nucleotides outside the gene matches: 6. The CDR3 contains 15 residues. In germline, CDR1 is MRHNA, CDR2 SNTAGT.

The chain couples TRBV14 to TRBJ2-1; possibly TRBD1 for D (5 bases). CDR1 and CDR2 from the germline V gene are SGHDN and FVKESK. The ends were cut back, 3 bases at V and 0 bases at J, with 12 bases in the middle. CDR3 size: 16 residues. CDR3 amino acids: CASSQPRANSYNEQFF. In DNA form, the CDR3 reads TGTGCCAGCAGCCAGCCCAGGGCCAACTCCTACAATGAGCAGTTCTTC.

V gene TRBV28 combines with J gene TRBJ2-7; 12 positions match TRBD2. Germline lookup yields CDR1 MDHEN and CDR2 SYDVKM. The CDR3 extends over 16 amino acids. Unmatched junction bases numbered 10, after V lost 6 bases and J lost 4 bases. The chain's CDR3 is CASRHIPTSGSYEQYF. The DNA of the CDR3 is TGTGCCAGCAGACACATCCCGACTAGCGGGAGTTACGAGCAGTACTTC.

The CDR3 sequence: CAWRHPRTGGSYNEQFF. For the CDR3, the DNA is TGTGCCTGGAGACACCCGCGGACAGGGGGCTCCTACAATGAGCAGTTCTTC. The chain couples TRBV30 to TRBJ2-1; the match to TRBD1 covers 10 bases. Germline CDR1 is GTSNPN and CDR2 is SVGIG (reference sequence). Trimming removed 3 bases from V and 0 bases from J; junction bases left unmatched: 8. The CDR3 is made up of 17 amino acids.

This chain links TRBV2 with TRBJ2-1, with 8 bases lining up with TRBD1. Germline CDR1 is SNHLY and CDR2 is FYNNEI. Trimming removed 8 bases from V and 8 bases from J; junction bases left unmatched: 14. The CDR3 loop spans 15 amino acids. CDR3 in amino acids: CASGSGTGAFYEQFF. CDR3 DNA: TGTGCCAGCGGCTCCGGGACAGGTGCTTTCTATGAGCAGTTCTTC.

In its sample, this clone was seen a few times. This sequence joins TRBV5-4 and TRBJ1-2; D gene uncertain. This CDR3 contains 12 residues. V gave up 1 base and J gave up 7 bases, with 8 bases separating them. The germline CDR1 and CDR2 sequences are SGHNT and YYREEE (reference sequence). The CDR3 here is CASSLPGIGYTF. The CDR3 bases are TGTGCCAGCAGCTTGCCGGGGATTGGCTACACCTTC.

The chain joins TRBV5-1 to TRBJ2-7; 7 nucleotides match TRBD1. Germline V gene lookup returns CDR1 SGHRS and CDR2 YFSETQ. The CDR3 contains 14 residues. The V gene end was trimmed by 0 bases and the J gene end by 3 bases; junction bases not matched to a gene: 3. This chain's CDR3 is CASSLAGQNYEQYF. As DNA, the CDR3 is TGCGCCAGCAGCTTGGCGGGACAGAACTACGAGCAGTACTTC.

V gene TRBV2 combines with J gene TRBJ2-2; a possible D gene is TRBD2 (6 bases). V gave up 7 bases and J gave up 5 bases, with 17 bases separating them. Germline CDR1 is SNHLY and CDR2 is FYNNEI. The CDR3 has 15 amino acids. As DNA, the CDR3 is TGTGCCAGCAAGACTGACGGGGGAGATACCGGGGAGCTGTTTTTT. Encoded protein: CASKTDGGDTGELFF.

The V call is TRBV7-8, the J call TRBJ2-7; D may be TRBD2 (5 bases). The ends were cut back, 5 bases at V and 4 bases at J, with 15 bases in the middle. Germline V lookup: CDR1 SGHVS, CDR2 FQNEAQ. The CDR3 is made up of 14 amino acids. DNA of the CDR3: TGTGCCAGCAGCCCGGGGAGCGGTCAATACGAGCAGTACTTC. This encodes CASSPGSGQYEQYF.

The chain has TRBV27 and TRBJ1-4; D gene uncertain. Trimming stripped 3 bases from V and 0 bases from J, with 14 bases between. CDR1 is MNHEY and CDR2 is SMNVEV in the germline V gene (reference sequence). The CDR3 is 17 amino acids. The DNA of the CDR3 is TGTGCCAGCAGTTTGGAGGGCCCGGTAGCAACTAATGAAAAACTGTTTTTT. Protein: CASSLEGPVATNEKLFF.

The genes are TRBV19 and TRBJ2-7, with 7 nucleotides matching TRBD1. V lost 8 bases, J lost 4 bases, and 11 bases stayed unmatched. The CDR3 spans 14 residues. Looked up from germline, CDR1 is LNHDA and CDR2 is SQIVND (reference sequence). For the CDR3, the DNA is TGTGCCAGTCACCACTTCGACAGGGCGTACGAGCAGTACTTC. Encoded protein: CASHHFDRAYEQYF.

The chain joins TRBV2 to TRBJ1-4; D is unclear. The CDR3 covers 12 residues. CDR1 is SNHLY, CDR2 FYNNEI, per germline. V was trimmed by 5 bases and J by 8 bases, leaving 9 bases between them. The CDR3 DNA reads as TGTGCCAGCAGTCTAAATTTGGAAAAACTGTTTTTT. Its protein product is CASSLNLEKLFF.

The table lists this clone with a count of one. This chain links TRBV21-1 with TRBJ2-3; the table's TRBD2 call for D was not verified on the DNA. TRBV21-1 is listed as a pseudogene. The length of the CDR3 is 20 residues. CDR3 loop: CASRKERGRAGHIWADTQYF. CDR3 DNA sequence: TGTGCCAGCAGGAAGGAACGCGGGAGGGCCGGTCATATTTGGGCAGATACGCAGTATTTT.

The rearrangement uses TRBV28 and TRBJ1-1, with D hard to call. Germline V gives CDR1 MDHEN, CDR2 SYDVKM. Between the trimmed V and J ends, which lost 5 bases and 2 bases, there was a span of 6 bases. This CDR3 spans 12 amino acids. The CDR3: CASSNPNTEAFF. CDR3 sequence (DNA): TGTGCCAGCAGTAATCCAAACACTGAAGCTTTCTTT.

This clone showed up just once. The V and J genes are TRBV2 and TRBJ1-1; D may be TRBD1 (6 bases). CDR1 is SNHLY and CDR2 is FYNNEI in the germline V gene. The CDR3 is 17 residues long. V gave up 9 bases and J gave up 8 bases, with 31 bases separating them. CDR3 in amino acids: CASFRRGSARRLGEAFF. DNA of the CDR3: TGTGCCAGTTTTCGCAGGGGTTCGGCCCGACGGTTGGGAGAAGCTTTCTTT. The whole variable domain, remainder taken from reference TRBV2 and TRBJ1-1, is EPEVTQTPSHQVTQMGQEVILRCVPISNHLYFYWYRQILGQKVEFLVSFYNNEISEKSEIFDDQFSVERPDGSNFTLKIRSTKLEDSAMYFCASFRRGSARRLGEAFFGQGTRLTVV.

The rearrangement uses TRBV4-2 and TRBJ1-5, with TRBD1 as a possible D gene (6 bases). Trimming shortened V by 0 bases and J by 11 bases, and 14 bases separated the two germline ends. Germline V gives CDR1 LGHNA, CDR2 YNFKEQ. The CDR3 sequence is 14 residues long. For the CDR3, the DNA is TGTGCCAGCAGCCAAGATCGGCGCCAGGGGACCCAGCATTTT. This translates into CASSQDRRQGTQHF.

The rearrangement uses TRBV28 and TRBJ1-4, with D possibly being TRBD1 (5 bases). The CDR3 runs to 15 residues. Trimming stripped 4 bases from V and 0 bases from J, with 9 bases between. Germline CDR1 and CDR2: MDHEN and SYDVKM. The CDR3 is CASSWGPATNEKLFF. DNA for the CDR3: TGTGCCAGCAGTTGGGGCCCTGCAACTAATGAAAAACTGTTTTTT. Variable domain in full (rest from reference TRBV28 and TRBJ1-4): DVKVTQSSRYLVKRTGEKVFLECVQDMDHENMFWYRQDPGLGLRLIYFSYDVKMKEKGDIPEGYSVSREKKERFSLILESASTNQTSMYLCASSWGPATNEKLFFGSGTQLSVL.

The rearrangement uses TRBV5-1 and TRBJ1-3; 9 nucleotides line up with TRBD1. CDR1 is SGHRS and CDR2 is YFSETQ in the germline V gene. This CDR3 is built from 17 residues. The V segment lost 5 bases and the J segment 1 base; nucleotides outside the gene matches: 10. The CDR3 loop is CASSFSGTGSSGNTIYF. In DNA form, the CDR3 reads TGCGCCAGCAGTTTCTCCGGGACAGGGAGTTCTGGAAACACCATATATTTT.

The chain links TRBV30 to TRBJ2-1, with D possibly TRBD2 on 6 matching bases. Germline values: CDR1 GTSNPN, CDR2 SVGIG (reference sequence). Trimming left V 1 base short and J 5 bases short, with 9 bases between. This CDR3 contains 13 residues. The CDR3 sequence: CAWSAGLHNEQFF. The CDR3 DNA is TGTGCCTGGAGTGCGGGACTCCACAATGAGCAGTTCTTC.

This clone was detected once. The chain combines TRBV10-1 with TRBJ2-1, with 12 nucleotides matching TRBD2. This CDR3 comprises 15 residues. Losses at the gene ends were 6 bases for V and 5 bases for J; bases not matched to a gene: 5. Germline CDR1 is WNHNN and CDR2 is SYGVQD (reference sequence). The CDR3 sequence: CASSVTSGRNNEQFF. Written as DNA, the CDR3 is TGCGCCAGCAGCGTGACTAGCGGGAGAAACAATGAGCAGTTCTTC.